The T cell receptor (beta chain) described here comes from a study of shared clonotypes between healthy human individuals. Study-level information: Researchers assigned three CD4 naive, three CD4 memory, two CD8 naive and one CD8 memory plate to each donor. Study findings and constraints: Across subsets, estimated richness was generally greater for naive than for memory populations. Having only a few donors restricted how much genetic and exposure-history diversity was captured.

The germline gives CDR1 LNHDA, CDR2 SQIVND (reference sequence). The CDR3 covers 10 residues. V lost 6 bases to trimming and J lost 6 bases, with 3 bases between them. This clone was counted between two and nine times. Its target is unknown. Produced via immunoSEQ multiplex PCR; TCRdb's table is partial and in-frame only. The sample carries approximately 2,000,000 clones, roughly 92% recorded once. V is TRBV19 and J is TRBJ2-1, with D uncertain. Material for sequencing was naive CD4+ T cells from PBMCs. This sample's subset: CD45RA+ positively selected. This receptor was identified in a man younger than 30 in good health. Some clones in this sample may be carry-over from other donors' samples. The CDR3 here is CASSGNEQFF. The CDR3 bases are TGTGCCAGTAGCGGCAATGAGCAGTTCTTC.